A single sample gave rise to the 24 T cell receptor beta chains below, sequenced in a study of CD8+CD57+ T cells in acquired aplastic anemia. Sequencing was done on patients that had shown CD8+CD57+ cell expansion by flow cytometry. Template material for TCR beta VDJ and CDR3 profiling consisted of genomic DNA. TCRdb ran MiXCR on the reads and lists one entry per CDR3 protein. Seen here are around 180,000 distinct CDR3 sequences, under 50% observed once, and the top ten hold 1.8%. Sequencing was carried out using sorted CD4+, CD8+, or CD8+CD57+ T cells (not recorded which) from PBMCs. The receptors derive from a human donor with aplastic anemia.

The chain joins TRBV20-1 to TRBJ2-3; 11 nucleotides match TRBD2. Unmatched junction bases numbered 5, after V lost 5 bases and J lost 4 bases. Germline CDR1 reads DFQATT; CDR2 reads SNEGSKA (reference sequence). The CDR3 runs to 14 residues. The CDR3 loop reads CSAPTSGEADTQYF. The CDR3 nucleotides read TGCAGTGCTCCGACTAGCGGGGAAGCAGATACGCAGTATTTT.

V is TRBV24-1 and J is TRBJ2-5; D unresolved. The CDR3 consists of 13 residues. Germline lookup yields CDR1 KGHDR and CDR2 SFDVKD. The V gene lost 5 bases and the J gene lost 5 bases, with 11 bases spanning the gap. DNA for the CDR3: TGTGCCACCAGTGCAAGGGATGGGGAGACCCAGTACTTC. Its protein is CATSARDGETQYF.

The chain couples TRBV28 to TRBJ2-3; TRBD1 matches at 8 bases. The CDR3 covers 15 residues. V gave up 2 bases and J gave up 1 base; unmatched junction bases: 2. The V gene's germline CDR1 is MDHEN and CDR2 SYDVKM. Here the CDR3 reads CASSLDRGRTDTQYF. The CDR3 DNA reads TGTGCCAGCAGTTTAGACAGGGGCCGCACAGATACGCAGTATTTT. Based on the CDR3 plus reference TRBV28 and TRBJ2-3, the full variable domain is DVKVTQSSRYLVKRTGEKVFLECVQDMDHENMFWYRQDPGLGLRLIYFSYDVKMKEKGDIPEGYSVSREKKERFSLILESASTNQTSMYLCASSLDRGRTDTQYFGPGTRLTVL.

This clonotype was detected once. This chain links TRBV24-1 with TRBJ2-2, with a tentative D call TRBD1 (5 bases). Germline CDR1 reads KGHDR; CDR2 reads SFDVKD. V was trimmed by 7 bases and J by 5 bases, leaving 10 bases between them. This CDR3 has 13 residues. CDR3 sequence: CATSFRQTGELFF. For the CDR3, the DNA is TGTGCCACCAGCTTCAGACAGACCGGGGAGCTGTTTTTT.

This clonotype has more than one count but fewer than ten. This clone may be a read error of a much larger clone one base away. V gene TRBV20-1 combines with J gene TRBJ1-4; no definite D call. The CDR3 extends over 14 amino acids. Germline assignment: CDR1 DFQATT and CDR2 SNEGSKA (reference sequence). DNA of the CDR3: TGCAGTGCTAGAGATCCGGGGATTAATGAAGAACTGTTTTTT. Protein product: CSARDPGINEELFF.

This clonotype was counted at least ten times. The CDR3 region is CASSSTGGNNSPLHF. The DNA for the CDR3 is TGTGCCAGCAGCTCGACAGGGGGCAACAATTCACCCCTCCACTTT. The rearrangement uses TRBV12-3 or TRBV12-4 and TRBJ1-6; 10 nucleotides match TRBD1. This CDR3 comprises 15 residues. The junction had 6 bases not matched to a gene; V was cut back by 6 bases and J by 7 bases.

Ten or more counts support this clonotype. The chain links TRBV11-2 to TRBJ2-7; TRBD1 matches at 9 bases. The ends lost 3 bases at V and 6 bases at J; junction bases unmatched: 6. Germline V gene data show CDR1 as SGHAT and CDR2 as FQNNGV. This CDR3 spans 14 amino acids. Written as DNA, the CDR3 is TGTGCCAGCAGCTTTAGGGACAGGGCTGCCGAGCAGTACTTC. Translating gives CASSFRDRAAEQYF. The full variable domain, rest sourced from reference TRBV11-2 and TRBJ2-7, is EAGVAQSPRYKIIEKRQSVAFWCNPISGHATLYWYQQILGQGPKLLIQFQNNGVVDDSQLPKDRFSAERLKGVDSTLKIQPAKLEDSAVYLCASSFRDRAAEQYFGPGTRLTVT.

This rearrangement joins TRBV20-1 to TRBJ2-3; either TRBD1 or TRBD2 may fit D (5 bases each). In germline, CDR1 is DFQATT, CDR2 SNEGSKA (reference sequence). The CDR3 contains 16 residues. The V end lost 0 bases, the J end lost 1 base, and 14 bases lay between the germline ends. The DNA for the CDR3 is TGCAGTGCTAGAGATCCGGGGCAGGGACGCACAGATACGCAGTATTTT. It codes for CSARDPGQGRTDTQYF.

This clonotype was detected many times. The chain recombines TRBV2 with TRBJ2-2; 7 nucleotides line up with TRBD1. This CDR3 is built from 14 residues. Germline loops: CDR1 SNHLY, CDR2 FYNNEI. J lost 6 bases, V lost 7 bases, and 8 bases had no gene match. The CDR3 here is CASKEPTGPGELFF. Written as DNA, the CDR3 is TGTGCCAGCAAAGAACCGACAGGGCCCGGGGAGCTGTTTTTT.

This clonotype is a singleton in its sample. This chain connects TRBV19 to TRBJ1-1, with 9 bases that match TRBD1. The CDR3 is made up of 16 amino acids. Looked up from germline, CDR1 is LNHDA and CDR2 is SQIVND (reference sequence). V shed 5 bases and J 5 bases; nucleotides not matched to a gene: 12. CDR3 residues: CASSDSGTGKRTEAFF. Written as DNA, the CDR3 is TGTGCCAGTAGTGACTCCGGGACAGGGAAGAGGACTGAAGCTTTCTTT.

This clonotype appeared many times. V is TRBV20-1 and J is TRBJ2-7; D may be TRBD1 (6 bases). Deletions cut 5 bases from V and 4 bases from J, with 9 bases between. Germline V gives CDR1 DFQATT, CDR2 SNEGSKA (reference sequence). The CDR3 consists of 11 residues. CDR3 nucleotide sequence: TGCAGTGCTGAACAGGGTTACGAGCAGTACTTC. This encodes CSAEQGYEQYF.

This clonotype was counted between two and nine times. The rearrangement uses TRBV3-1 and TRBJ1-5; the D is unclear. The CDR3 runs 16 residues. CDR1 LGHDT and CDR2 YNNKEL come from the germline V gene (reference sequence). V lost 0 bases, J lost 1 base, and 10 bases lay in between. The CDR3: CASSQDFGRSNQPQHF. The CDR3 nucleotides read TGTGCCAGCAGCCAAGACTTCGGCAGGAGCAATCAGCCCCAGCATTTT.

A single count supports this clonotype. This chain connects TRBV5-6 to TRBJ2-4, with D tentatively TRBD1 (7 bases). In germline, CDR1 is SGHDT, CDR2 YYEEEE. Trimming stripped 4 bases from V and 7 bases from J, with 18 bases between. This CDR3 region has 15 residues. CDR3 amino acids: CASSLRAGGRNIQYF. The CDR3 nucleotides are TGTGCCAGCAGCCTCAGGGCAGGGGGGAGGAACATTCAGTACTTC.

This clonotype was observed at least ten times. The V call is TRBV6-6, the J call TRBJ2-7; 8 positions agree with TRBD1. Looked up from germline, CDR1 is MNHNY and CDR2 is SVGAGI (reference sequence). There are 12 residues in the CDR3. The J segment lost 5 bases and the V segment lost 4 bases, leaving 1 base of the junction unmatched. The DNA of the CDR3 is TGTGCCAGCAGTTTGACAGGGGACGAGCAGTACTTC. It is translated as CASSLTGDEQYF.

This rearrangement joins TRBV7-3 to TRBJ2-3; 14 bases map to TRBD2. The germline gives CDR1 SGHTA, CDR2 FQGTGA. After removal of 4 bases from V and 8 bases from J, the junction contained 5 bases not matched to a gene. This CDR3 has 15 residues. The CDR3, as DNA: TGTGCCAGCAGCTCAGGACTAGCGGGGGGAGGTACGCAGTATTTT. Protein: CASSSGLAGGGTQYF.

In this sample, this clonotype turned up once. At one end, the junction sequence differs from germline, possibly due to a read error. The chain has TRBV2 and TRBJ2-7, with D perhaps matching TRBD1 (5 bases). The length of the CDR3 is 14 residues. Looked up from germline, CDR1 is SNHLY and CDR2 is FYNNEI. Written as DNA, the CDR3 is TGTGCCAGCAATGAAATTGGGGCAGCCTACGAGCAGTACTTC. Its translation: CASNEIGAAYEQYF. Using reference TRBV2 and TRBJ2-7 for the parts outside the CDR3, the full variable domain is EPEVTQTPSHQVTQMGQEVILRCVPISNHLYFYWYRQILGQKVEFLVSFYNNEISEKSEIFDDQFSVERPDGSNFTLKIRSTKLEDSAMYFCASNEIGAAYEQYFGPGTRLTVT.

On this clonotype: The junction does not match germline at one end; this may be a read error. The chain carries TRBV11-1 and TRBJ2-7, with 14 bases matching TRBD2. Germline lookup yields CDR1 SGHAT and CDR2 FQDESV (reference sequence). The CDR3 spans 17 residues. The CDR3 region has the DNA TGTGCCAGCAGCCCGCAAATGGGACTAGCGGGAGATCTCGAGCGGTACTTC. Translating gives CASSPQMGLAGDLERYF.

The sample holds one count of this clonotype. The chain uses TRBV7-9 and TRBJ2-7, with 7 positions matching TRBD1. Germline V gene data show CDR1 as SEHNR and CDR2 as FQNEAQ (reference sequence). V shed 3 bases and J 5 bases; nucleotides not matched to a gene: 7. The CDR3 is made up of 14 amino acids. CDR3 loop: CASSFKGALDEQYF. In nucleotides, the CDR3 is TGTGCCAGCAGCTTTAAGGGGGCGCTGGACGAGCAGTACTTC.

The genes are TRBV15 and TRBJ2-5, with TRBD1 matching over 9 bases. The CDR3 runs 14 residues. After removal of 3 bases from V and 2 bases from J, the junction contained 1 base not matched to a gene. Germline V gene data show CDR1 as LNHNV and CDR2 as YYDKDF (reference sequence). This chain's CDR3 is CATSSDRGQETQYF. The DNA of the CDR3 is TGTGCCACCAGCAGTGACAGGGGGCAAGAGACCCAGTACTTC.

The sample holds many counts of this clonotype. This chain connects TRBV15 to TRBJ1-1; D remains ambiguous. Germline lookup yields CDR1 LNHNV and CDR2 YYDKDF (reference sequence). The CDR3 is 12 amino acids. V lost 9 bases to trimming and J lost 1 base, with 9 bases between them. The CDR3 sequence is CATNVGNTEAFF. The DNA of the CDR3 is TGTGCCACGAATGTCGGGAACACTGAAGCTTTCTTT.

This chain connects TRBV10-2 to TRBJ2-5; D remains ambiguous. The CDR3 sequence is 12 residues long. V lost 8 bases and J 7 bases, leaving 14 bases between the germline ends. Germline CDR1 is WSHSY and CDR2 is SAAADI. This CDR3 reads CASSDPFGTQYF. Written as DNA, the CDR3 is TGCGCCAGCTCGGACCCTTTTGGGACCCAGTACTTC.

The chain links TRBV9 to TRBJ2-2; D is unclear. CDR1 is SGDLS and CDR2 is YYNGEE in the germline V gene. The CDR3 is made up of 13 amino acids. V was cut by 3 bases and J by 4 bases, with 7 bases left in between. The CDR3 here is CASSDVGTGELFF. In DNA form, the CDR3 reads TGTGCCAGCAGCGACGTAGGCACCGGGGAGCTGTTTTTT.

This clonotype occurred many times. The chain is built from TRBV2 and TRBJ2-7, with no clear D. The CDR3 has 12 residues. The V gene's germline CDR1 is SNHLY and CDR2 FYNNEI. The germline V and J ends were trimmed by 7 bases and 2 bases, with 9 bases remaining between them. The CDR3 is CASNPSPYEQYF. CDR3 nucleotide sequence: TGTGCCAGCAACCCGAGCCCCTACGAGCAGTACTTC.

The chain carries TRBV19 and TRBJ2-1; 8 bases are shared with TRBD2. The CDR3 sequence is 15 residues long. CDR1 is LNHDA and CDR2 is SQIVND in the germline V gene (reference sequence). The V and J ends lost 3 bases and 7 bases, in that order; junction bases with no gene match: 8. The CDR3 nucleotides are TGTGCCAGTAGTATGTCGGGGGGGCCAGGGAATGAGCAGTTCTTC. Protein: CASSMSGGPGNEQFF.